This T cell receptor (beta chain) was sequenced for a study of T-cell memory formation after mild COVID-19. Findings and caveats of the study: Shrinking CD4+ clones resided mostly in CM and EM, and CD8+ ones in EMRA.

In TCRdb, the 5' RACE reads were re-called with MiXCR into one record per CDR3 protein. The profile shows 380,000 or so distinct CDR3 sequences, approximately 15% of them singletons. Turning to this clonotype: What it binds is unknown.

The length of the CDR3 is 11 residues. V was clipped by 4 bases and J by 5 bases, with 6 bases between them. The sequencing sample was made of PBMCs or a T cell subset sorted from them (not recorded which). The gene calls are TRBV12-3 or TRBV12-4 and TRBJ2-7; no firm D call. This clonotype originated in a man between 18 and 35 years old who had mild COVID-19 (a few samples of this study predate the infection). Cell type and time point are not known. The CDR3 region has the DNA TGTGCCAGCAGTTGGCTGGACGAGCAGTACTTC. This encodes CASSWLDEQYF.